These 20 T cell receptor beta chains were all obtained from the same sample, sequenced in a study of blood T cells in healthy people across ages. With a J-beta primer mix and a sample-barcoded 5' primer, a second PCR ran roughly 6 to 11 cycles. TCRdb re-called the 5' RACE reads with MiXCR, one entry per CDR3 protein. Here the sample spans 750,000 to 950,000 distinct CDR3 sequences, roughly 25% being singletons. This sample was also put to use in a study of T cells of mothers and their children.

Sequenced: blood. These TCRs come from a boy younger than 18 in good health.

This chain uses TRBV7-3 with TRBJ1-1; no clear D. V was clipped by 5 bases and J by 3 bases, with 10 bases between them. The germline CDR1 and CDR2 sequences are SGHTA and FQGTGA. The CDR3 loop spans 13 amino acids. The CDR3 region is CASSVNEDTEAFF. In DNA, the CDR3 is TGTGCCAGCAGCGTAAATGAGGACACTGAAGCTTTCTTT.

J is TRBJ1-2 and V is TRBV27; 8 positions agree with TRBD1. This CDR3 is built from 14 residues. The V segment lost 1 base and the J segment 4 bases; nucleotides outside the gene matches: 2. CDR1 is MNHEY and CDR2 is SMNVEV in the germline V gene (reference sequence). CDR3 residues: CASSLLGQGYGYTF. The CDR3, as DNA: TGTGCCAGCAGTTTATTAGGACAGGGCTATGGCTACACCTTC.

The genes are TRBV14 and TRBJ1-5, with D hard to call. Trimming stripped 0 bases from V and 5 bases from J, with 5 bases between. Germline CDR1 SGHDN, CDR2 FVKESK. The CDR3 runs 13 residues. The CDR3 here is CASSQDLDQPQHF. The CDR3 bases are TGTGCCAGCAGCCAAGATTTGGATCAGCCCCAGCATTTT.

The J gene is TRBJ1-5, the V gene TRBV5-6; 12 bases line up with TRBD1. V shed 1 base, J shed 6 bases, and the junction held 5 bases outside the gene matches. CDR3 length: 16 amino acids. Germline CDR1 is SGHDT and CDR2 is YYEEEE. The CDR3 nucleotides read TGTGCCAGCAGCTTGCGGGACAGGGGGCGCACTCAGCCCCAGCATTTT. This sequence encodes CASSLRDRGRTQPQHF. The variable domain in full, completed from reference TRBV5-6 and TRBJ1-5, reads DAGVTQSPTHLIKTRGQQVTLRCSPKSGHDTVSWYQQALGQGPQFIFQYYEEEERQRGNFPDRFSGHQFPNYSSELNVNALLLGDSALYLCASSLRDRGRTQPQHFGDGTRLSIL.

The rearrangement joins TRBV7-2 to TRBJ2-5; tentatively, D is TRBD2 (6 bases). The V and J ends lost 5 bases and 2 bases respectively, with 15 bases between them. Germline V lookup: CDR1 SGHTA, CDR2 FQGNSA. The CDR3 length is 15 residues. CDR3 nucleotides: TGTGCCAGCAGCCTCAGGCCGACTAGGCAAGAGACCCAGTACTTC. It translates to CASSLRPTRQETQYF.

This rearrangement joins TRBV5-1 to TRBJ2-5; 9 bases align to TRBD1. Germline V gene data show CDR1 as SGHRS and CDR2 as YFSETQ. Unmatched junction bases numbered 9, after V lost 4 bases and J lost 5 bases. CDR3 size: 15 residues. CDR3 nucleotides: TGCGCCAGCAGCCGGGCCGGGACAGGGTTTGAGACCCAGTACTTC. Translation gives CASSRAGTGFETQYF. Drawing the rest from reference TRBV5-1 and TRBJ2-5, the complete variable domain is KAGVTQTPRYLIKTRGQQVTLSCSPISGHRSVSWYQQTPGQGLQFLFEYFSETQRNKGNFPGRFSGRQFSNSRSEMNVSTLELGDSALYLCASSRAGTGFETQYFGPGTRLLVL.

The chain recombines TRBV20-1 with TRBJ1-4, with TRBD1 matching 9 bases. The CDR3 covers 13 residues. From germline, CDR1 is DFQATT and CDR2 SNEGSKA (reference sequence). CDR3 nucleotides: TGCATAGGACTCGGGGGACAGGGTGAAAAACTGTTTTTT. Encoded protein: CIGLGGQGEKLFF.

The chain has TRBV28 and TRBJ2-2; D tentatively reads TRBD1 or TRBD2 (5 bases each). Trimming shortened V by 1 base and J by 5 bases, and 8 bases separated the two germline ends. This CDR3 has 14 residues. Germline V gene sequence: CDR1 MDHEN, CDR2 SYDVKM. CDR3 sequence: CASSLSGTTGELFF. The CDR3 DNA reads TGTGCCAGCAGTTTATCCGGGACGACCGGGGAGCTGTTTTTT.

The table lists this clonotype with a few counts. The chain uses TRBV4-2 and TRBJ1-4; TRBD1 is a possible D gene (6 bases). Trimming took 0 bases from V and 13 from J, leaving 24 bases between them. Looked up from germline, CDR1 is LGHNA and CDR2 is YNFKEQ. The CDR3 consists of 17 residues. As DNA, the CDR3 is TGTGCCAGCAGCCAAGATGGAGCGGGGGCGTTATATGAAGGACTGTTTTTT. Encoded protein: CASSQDGAGALYEGLFF.

Here the CDR3 DNA reads TGTGCCAGCAGCTTAATGGGGACAGCACAAGAGACCCAGTACTTC. Amino acids: CASSLMGTAQETQYF. The chain employs TRBV7-3 and TRBJ2-5; 7 positions agree with TRBD1. From germline, CDR1 is SGHTA and CDR2 FQGTGA. This CDR3 spans 15 amino acids. After removal of 1 base from V and 2 bases from J, the junction contained 4 bases not matched to a gene.

This clonotype occurred a few times. The chain carries TRBV30 and TRBJ2-7; D may be TRBD2 (5 bases). Trimming shortened V by 0 bases and J by 7 bases, and 10 bases separated the two germline ends. Germline CDR1 and CDR2: GTSNPN and SVGIG (reference sequence). There are 12 residues in the CDR3. The CDR3 sequence: CAWSVGPGEQYF. In DNA form, the CDR3 reads TGTGCCTGGAGTGTAGGTCCGGGAGAGCAGTACTTC.

The J gene is TRBJ1-1, the V gene TRBV20-1; 10 bases align to TRBD1. Germline V gene data show CDR1 as DFQATT and CDR2 as SNEGSKA (reference sequence). The CDR3 consists of 16 residues. V dropped 5 bases and J dropped 3; count of bases not matched to a gene: 12. CDR3 coding DNA: TGCAGTGCTCGACTGGGGGACAGGGGTTTGGACACTGAAGCTTTCTTT. Its protein is CSARLGDRGLDTEAFF.

The chain combines TRBV20-1 with TRBJ2-7, with TRBD1 matching 7 bases. Germline CDR1 DFQATT, CDR2 SNEGSKA (reference sequence). The CDR3 length is 14 residues. Unmatched junction bases numbered 11, after V lost 6 bases and J lost 3 bases. For the CDR3, the DNA is TGCAGTGCCCTGGGCCGGGACAGCGACTACGAGCAGTACTTC. This translates into CSALGRDSDYEQYF.

J is TRBJ2-1 and V is TRBV7-9; 13 positions match TRBD2. The CDR3 contains 18 residues. CDR1 and CDR2 (germline): SEHNR, FQNEAQ (reference sequence). The ends lost 5 bases at V and 0 bases at J; junction bases unmatched: 7. The CDR3: CASSPLAGGPSSYNEQFF. CDR3 nucleotide sequence: TGTGCCAGCAGCCCACTAGCGGGGGGGCCTAGCTCCTACAATGAGCAGTTCTTC.

This clonotype has a handful of counts. CDR3 region: CASSFNGMSETQYF. The DNA for the CDR3 is TGTGCCAGCAGTTTTAACGGCATGTCGGAGACCCAGTACTTC. This chain links TRBV12-3 or TRBV12-4 with TRBJ2-1, with D unclear. The DNA end favors TRBJ2-5, so the J call may be wrong. The CDR3 is made up of 14 amino acids.

J is TRBJ2-7 and V is TRBV9, with D perhaps matching TRBD2 (5 bases). Per germline, CDR1 SGDLS and CDR2 YYNGEE. The CDR3 has 13 residues. Trimming removed 4 bases at V and 7 bases at J, with 15 bases between. The CDR3 DNA reads TGTGCCAGCAGCCCCCTTACTAGTGGAGAGCAGTACTTC. Its protein product is CASSPLTSGEQYF.

The V call is TRBV29-1, the J call TRBJ2-1; D tentatively reads TRBD1 or TRBD2 (6 bases each). The germline V and J ends were trimmed by 2 bases and 3 bases, with 11 bases remaining between them. Germline CDR1 reads SQVTM; CDR2 reads ANQGSEA. CDR3 length equals 14 residues. The CDR3 region is CSVELEGGYNEQFF. CDR3 coding DNA: TGCAGCGTTGAATTGGAGGGGGGCTACAATGAGCAGTTCTTC.

This clonotype was counted only a few times. The rearrangement uses TRBV7-3 and TRBJ2-3; possible D gene TRBD1, 5 bases. V was shortened by 0 bases and J by 0 bases, with 7 bases between the two germline ends. Germline loops: CDR1 SGHTA, CDR2 FQGTGA. The CDR3 contains 15 residues. The CDR3 protein is CASSLTGASTDTQYF. DNA of the CDR3: TGTGCCAGCAGCTTAACTGGGGCAAGCACAGATACGCAGTATTTT.

V usage is TRBV3-1 and J usage is TRBJ2-3, with 10 nucleotides matching TRBD2. Germline CDR1 is LGHDT and CDR2 is YNNKEL (reference sequence). Trimming at V came to 4 bases and at J to 1 base, leaving 5 bases not matched to a gene. This CDR3 contains 16 residues. CDR3 amino acids: CASSRPGTSGTDTQYF. CDR3 bases: TGTGCCAGCAGCCGGCCGGGGACTAGCGGCACAGATACGCAGTATTTT.

V is TRBV21-1 and J is TRBJ2-7; the table's D gene call, TRBD1, was not cross checked with the DNA. TRBV21-1 is recorded as a pseudogene. CDR3 length: 18 amino acids. In nucleotides, the CDR3 is TGTGCCAGCAGCAAAGACGATTCGGGGGACAGGGGGTCCTACGAGCAGTACTTC. This codes for CASSKDDSGDRGSYEQYF.